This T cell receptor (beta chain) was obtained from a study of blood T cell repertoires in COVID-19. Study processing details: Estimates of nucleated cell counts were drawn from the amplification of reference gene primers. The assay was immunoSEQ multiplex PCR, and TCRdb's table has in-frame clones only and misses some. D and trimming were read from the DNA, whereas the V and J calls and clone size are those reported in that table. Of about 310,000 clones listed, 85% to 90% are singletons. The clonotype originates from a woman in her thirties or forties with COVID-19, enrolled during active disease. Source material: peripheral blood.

The CDR3, as DNA: TGTGCCAGCAGCCAAGATTCGTCTCTCCAAGAGACCCAGTACTTC. Residues: CASSQDSSLQETQYF. This chain connects TRBV14 to TRBJ2-5; D unclear. Trimming cost V 0 bases and J 1 base, with 9 bases left between them. This CDR3 comprises 15 residues. Germline V gives CDR1 SGHDN, CDR2 FVKESK.